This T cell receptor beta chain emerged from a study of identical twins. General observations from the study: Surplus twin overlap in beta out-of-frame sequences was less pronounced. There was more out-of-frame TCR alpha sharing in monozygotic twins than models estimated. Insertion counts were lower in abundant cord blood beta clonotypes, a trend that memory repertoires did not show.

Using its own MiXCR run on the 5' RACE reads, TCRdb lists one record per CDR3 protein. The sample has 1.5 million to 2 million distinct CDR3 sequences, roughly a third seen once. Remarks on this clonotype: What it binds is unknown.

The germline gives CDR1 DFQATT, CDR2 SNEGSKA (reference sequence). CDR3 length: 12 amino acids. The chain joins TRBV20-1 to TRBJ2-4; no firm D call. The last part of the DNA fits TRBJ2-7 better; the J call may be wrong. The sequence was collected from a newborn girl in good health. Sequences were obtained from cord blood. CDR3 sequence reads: CSATHPNYEQYF. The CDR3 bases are TGCAGTGCTACTCACCCCAACTACGAGCAGTACTTC.